One sample yielded the 23 T cell receptor beta chains listed below, sequenced in a study of T cell repertoires in cytomegalovirus infection. TCRdb re-called the reads through MiXCR, storing one row per CDR3 protein. The repertoire holds fewer than 550,000 distinct CDR3 sequences, with approximately 15% as singletons. Source material: CD8+ T cells from PBMCs. These receptors all come from a human donor in good health (CMV status not recorded). Some clones in this sample may be carry-over from other donors' samples.

This chain connects TRBV20-1 to TRBJ2-1; D perhaps matches TRBD1 (5 bases). The V end lost 8 bases, the J end lost 7 bases, and 9 bases lay between the germline ends. Germline V gives CDR1 DFQATT, CDR2 SNEGSKA (reference sequence). The length of the CDR3 is 10 residues. CDR3 DNA sequence: TGCAGTAGACAGTTGAATGAGCAGTTCTTC. It encodes CSRQLNEQFF.

CDR3 nucleotides: TGTGCCAGCAGGGCACAGGGGACGAACACTGAAGCTTTCTTT. Translated: CASRAQGTNTEAFF. The chain is built from TRBV7-9 and TRBJ1-1, with 7 bases matching TRBD1. Germline V gene sequence: CDR1 SEHNR, CDR2 FQNEAQ (reference sequence). V lost 6 bases and J lost 1; bases outside the gene matches: 5. The CDR3 totals 14 residues. The entire variable domain, with the rest obtained from reference TRBV7-9 and TRBJ1-1, is as follows: DTGVSQNPRHKITKRGQNVTFRCDPISEHNRLYWYRQTLGQGPEFLTYFQNEAQLEKSRLLSDRFSAERPKGSFSTLEIQRTEQGDSAMYLCASRAQGTNTEAFFGQGTRLTVV.

A few counts support this clonotype. V and J are TRBV6-2 or TRBV6-3 and TRBJ2-7; TRBD1 is a possible D gene (6 bases). Trimming removed 4 bases at V and 3 bases at J, with 16 bases between. Germline V gene data show CDR1 as MNHEY and CDR2 as SVGEGT. This CDR3 is 15 amino acids long. For the CDR3, the DNA is TGTGCCAGCAGTTTCCGGGACCAGGGGATCTACGAGCAGTACTTC. It codes for CASSFRDQGIYEQYF.

This clonotype was seen a few times. The chain has TRBV6-4 and TRBJ1-2, with 8 bases that match TRBD1. The CDR3 contains 17 residues. V was pared by 0 bases and J by 7 bases, with 13 bases of the junction left unmatched. CDR1 is MRHNA and CDR2 is SNTAGT in the germline V gene. CDR3: CASSDSPSGTGPAGYTF. CDR3 bases: TGTGCCAGCAGTGACTCCCCCTCCGGGACAGGTCCGGCTGGCTACACCTTC.

On this clonotype itself: This may arise from a read error, as a much more abundant clone is one base away. The chain carries TRBV20-1 and TRBJ2-7; D is unresolved. This CDR3 region has 13 residues. V was pared by 0 bases and J by 3 bases, with 9 bases between. The V gene's germline CDR1 is DFQATT and CDR2 SNEGSKA (reference sequence). CDR3 coding DNA: TGCAGTGCTAGAGATAACGACTTCTACGAGCAGTACTTC. Protein product: CSARDNDFYEQYF.

The chain links TRBV27 to TRBJ2-5; 7 nucleotides match TRBD2. The CDR3 contains 13 residues. The junction had 4 bases not matched to a gene; V was cut back by 5 bases and J by 4 bases. Germline CDR1 and CDR2: MNHEY and SMNVEV (reference sequence). The CDR3 region has the DNA TGTGCCAGCAGTCGGTCTAGCGGAGAGACCCAGTACTTC. This sequence encodes CASSRSSGETQYF.

This clonotype was counted many times. The genes are TRBV4-1 and TRBJ2-1, with D unresolved. The length of the CDR3 is 15 residues. CDR1 MGHRA and CDR2 YSYEKL come from the germline V gene. Trimming took 3 bases from V and 6 from J, leaving 15 bases between them. This CDR3 is CASSHPGQSVNEQFF. DNA for the CDR3: TGCGCCAGCAGCCATCCCGGGCAGTCAGTCAATGAGCAGTTCTTC.

This clonotype appeared many times. In DNA form, the CDR3 reads TGTGCCAGCAGTGGCACTGACAGGGCTATTAATGAAAAACTGTTTTTT. Translation gives CASSGTDRAINEKLFF. The chain has TRBV25-1 and TRBJ1-4; 7 bases line up with TRBD1. There are 16 residues in the CDR3. Germline CDR1 and CDR2: MGHDK and SYGVNS. V lost 4 bases to trimming and J lost 4 bases; unmatched junction nucleotides: 9.

The gene calls are TRBV10-2 and TRBJ2-7; TRBD2 might be the D (5 bases). CDR1 and CDR2 (germline): WSHSY, SAAADI. The CDR3 loop spans 13 amino acids. Trimming left V 3 bases short and J 5 bases short, with 11 bases between. CDR3 in amino acids: CASSDIGENEQYF. The CDR3 coding sequence is TGCGCCAGCAGTGATATCGGGGAGAACGAGCAGTACTTC.

This clonotype was seen repeatedly, ten times or more. The rearrangement uses TRBV7-9 and TRBJ2-5, with 10 bases fitting TRBD1. This CDR3 contains 17 residues. V shed 5 bases, J shed 5 bases, and the junction held 14 bases outside the gene matches. Germline V lookup: CDR1 SEHNR, CDR2 FQNEAQ (reference sequence). CDR3 in amino acids: CASSISPRDRGGETQYF. CDR3 bases: TGTGCCAGCAGCATCTCACCCCGGGACAGGGGAGGGGAGACCCAGTACTTC.

This clonotype has a single count. Lacking the conserved final phenylalanine or tryptophan, this CDR3 likely reflects a read error. This rearrangement joins TRBV5-1 to TRBJ2-1; no reliable D call. Deletions cut 0 bases from V and 10 bases from J, with 5 bases between. Germline V CDR1 and CDR2: SGHRS, YFSETQ. This CDR3 spans 11 amino acids. The DNA for the CDR3 is TGCGCCAGCAGCTTGGCCGGCGAGCAGTTCTAC. This codes for CASSLAGEQFY.

This clonotype showed up many times. This chain uses TRBV12-3 or TRBV12-4 with TRBJ2-2; TRBD1 matches at 11 bases. The J segment lost 4 bases and the V segment lost 11 bases, leaving 3 bases of the junction unmatched. The CDR3 is 13 residues long. In DNA, the CDR3 is TGTGCCGGGGGGACAGGGGGCACCGGGGAGCTGTTTTTT. It translates to CAGGTGGTGELFF.

This clonotype has a count of ten or more. This chain joins TRBV24-1 and TRBJ2-1; TRBD2 aligns across 8 bases. From germline, CDR1 is KGHDR and CDR2 SFDVKD. V was clipped by 4 bases and J by 0 bases; unmatched bases: 7. The CDR3 is made up of 17 amino acids. The CDR3 region has the DNA TGTGCCACCAGTGAGGATGCCGGGACTAGCTCCTACAATGAGCAGTTCTTC. Translation: CATSEDAGTSSYNEQFF.

This clonotype has just a few counts. The chain uses TRBV6-5 and TRBJ1-2; no reliable D call. CDR1 is MNHEY and CDR2 is SVGAGI in the germline V gene. Trimming took off 2 bases at V and 6 bases at J, with 16 bases between the two ends. This CDR3 is 15 amino acids long. Written as DNA, the CDR3 is TGTGCCAGCAGTTACCAAGGAGCCAGAAGGGATGGCTACACCTTC. Translation gives CASSYQGARRDGYTF.

This clonotype was counted ten times or more. The CDR3 region is CASISPTISGNTIYF. The CDR3 region has the DNA TGTGCCAGCATCTCGCCGACTATCTCTGGAAACACCATATATTTT. The V and J genes are TRBV28 and TRBJ1-3; D not resolved. The CDR3 runs to 15 residues. The V end lost 7 bases, the J end lost 0 bases, and 13 bases lay between the germline ends. In germline, CDR1 is MDHEN, CDR2 SYDVKM.

This clonotype was seen more than once but under ten times. The chain recombines TRBV4-2 with TRBJ2-3; D possibly matches TRBD1 or TRBD2 (6 bases each). The CDR3 has 17 amino acids. Per the germline V gene, CDR1 is LGHNA and CDR2 is YNFKEQ. The V end lost 1 base, the J end lost 1 base, and 15 bases lay between the germline ends. The CDR3 bases are TGTGCCAGCAGCCAAGTTCATTCGGGGGCCGGCACAGATACGCAGTATTTT. Its protein product is CASSQVHSGAGTDTQYF.

This clonotype was seen at least ten times. The chain joins TRBV7-6 to TRBJ2-7; no clear D. Germline V gives CDR1 SGHVS, CDR2 FNYEAQ. V was trimmed by 5 bases and J by 3 bases, leaving 11 bases between them. This CDR3 comprises 13 residues. DNA for the CDR3: TGTGCCAGCAGCCCCGGGCCCAACTACGAGCAGTACTTC. Translated: CASSPGPNYEQYF.

The chain has TRBV7-8 and TRBJ2-1; D is undetermined. Deletions cut 1 base from V and 8 bases from J, with 21 bases between. The CDR3 extends over 17 amino acids. Germline CDR1 SGHVS, CDR2 FQNEAQ. CDR3 sequence reads: CASSLVGPFVPKDEQFF. Written as DNA, the CDR3 is TGTGCCAGCAGCTTAGTAGGGCCCTTTGTTCCCAAGGATGAGCAGTTCTTC. Supplemented by reference TRBV7-8 and TRBJ2-1, the full variable domain reads GAGVSQSPRYKVAKRGQDVALRCDPISGHVSLFWYQQALGQGPEFLTYFQNEAQLDKSGLPSDRFFAERPEGSVSTLKIQRTQQEDSAVYLCASSLVGPFVPKDEQFFGPGTRLTVL.

This clonotype was observed many times. CDR3 sequence reads: CASSHHYEQYF. CDR3 DNA: TGTGCCAGCAGCCACCACTACGAGCAGTACTTC. The V and J genes are TRBV11-2 and TRBJ2-7, with D unclear. CDR3 length: 11 amino acids. Germline V gene lookup returns CDR1 SGHAT and CDR2 FQNNGV. V lost 5 bases to trimming and J lost 3 bases, with 5 bases between them. Filled out from reference TRBV11-2 and TRBJ2-7, the complete variable domain reads EAGVAQSPRYKIIEKRQSVAFWCNPISGHATLYWYQQILGQGPKLLIQFQNNGVVDDSQLPKDRFSAERLKGVDSTLKIQPAKLEDSAVYLCASSHHYEQYFGPGTRLTVT.

The V and J genes are TRBV11-3 and TRBJ2-2, with D tentatively TRBD2 (6 bases). CDR3 length equals 18 residues. Trimming took 4 bases from V and 5 from J, leaving 23 bases between them. From germline, CDR1 is SGHNT and CDR2 YENEEA. The CDR3 DNA reads as TGTGCCAGCAGCTACGCCCTGGAGGGCAGGGTAATGACCGGGGAGCTGTTTTTT. It encodes CASSYALEGRVMTGELFF. Variable domain in full (rest from reference TRBV11-3 and TRBJ2-2): EAGVVQSPRYKIIEKKQPVAFWCNPISGHNTLYWYLQNLGQGPELLIRYENEEAVDDSQLPKDRFSAERLKGVDSTLKIQPAELGDSAVYLCASSYALEGRVMTGELFFGEGSRLTVL.

This chain joins TRBV9 and TRBJ2-6; D not certain. From germline, CDR1 is SGDLS and CDR2 YYNGEE. The CDR3 contains 15 residues. Deletions cut 1 base from V and 0 bases from J, with 5 bases between. CDR3 sequence: CASSVKTSGANVLTF. Here the CDR3 DNA reads TGTGCCAGCAGCGTAAAAACCTCTGGGGCCAACGTCCTGACTTTC.

This clonotype was counted at least ten times. This chain connects TRBV27 to TRBJ2-6; weak D call: TRBD1 (7 bases). Trimming stripped 6 bases from V and 2 bases from J, with 17 bases between. The CDR3 runs to 17 residues. The germline CDR1 and CDR2 sequences are MNHEY and SMNVEV (reference sequence). The CDR3 bases are TGTGCCAGCAGGCAGTACCAGGGGGGAGCTGGGGCCAACGTCCTGACTTTC. This encodes CASRQYQGGAGANVLTF.

This clonotype was detected many times. DNA of the CDR3: TGTGCTAGTGGTTTGTCAACAGGCTCTGGAAACACCATATATTTT. Translation: CASGLSTGSGNTIYF. This chain connects TRBV12-5 to TRBJ1-3, with D perhaps TRBD1 (5 bases). The CDR3 is 15 amino acids. Germline values: CDR1 LGHNT, CDR2 FRNRAP. The germline V and J ends were trimmed by 2 bases and 0 bases, with 8 bases remaining between them. Full variable domain (outside the CDR3, taken from reference TRBV12-5 and TRBJ1-3): DARVTQTPRHKVTEMGQEVTMRCQPILGHNTVFWYRQTMMQGLELLAYFRNRAPLDDSGMPKDRFSAEMPDATLATLKIQPSEPRDSAVYFCASGLSTGSGNTIYFGEGSWLTVV.